Each of the 21 T cell receptor beta chains below was sequenced from the same sample in a study of identical twins listed by TCRdb under 2016. Libraries came from 5' RACE. These reads were obtained on an Illumina HiSeq 2000. TCRdb handled the public reads itself, with Q25 trimming in fastp and clone calling in MiXCR, and kept productive beta chains. Merged by CDR3 protein, the rows form single entries marked with the most common genes and DNA. In this sample the table shows about 470,000 distinct CDR3 sequences, 20% to 30% of which occur a single time. 2.5% to 3.5% of the sample comes from the top ten. A further study also used this sample, focusing on T cells expressing NK-cell markers.

Source material: CD4+ T cells sorted from blood. Receptor source: a woman aged 18-35 years in good health.

The rearrangement joins TRBV5-4 to TRBJ2-7, with TRBD1 as a possible D gene (5 bases). Trimming shortened V by 4 bases and J by 5 bases, and 13 bases separated the two germline ends. The CDR3 consists of 13 residues. Germline assignment: CDR1 SGHNT and CDR2 YYREEE (reference sequence). In DNA form, the CDR3 reads TGTGCCAGCAGCCCGATGGGGCAAGACGAGCAGTACTTC. Protein product: CASSPMGQDEQYF.

This clonotype was detected only a few times. The rearrangement links TRBV6-5 to TRBJ2-1, with TRBD2 matching over 7 bases. Germline V gene sequence: CDR1 MNHEY, CDR2 SVGAGI. This CDR3 is built from 13 residues. Trimming at V came to 4 bases and at J to 9 bases, leaving 6 bases not matched to a gene. The CDR3 DNA reads TGTGCCAGCAGTTTGACTAGCCTGGGTGAGCAGTTCTTC. Its protein product is CASSLTSLGEQFF.

This chain links TRBV20-1 with TRBJ2-3; D remains ambiguous. The CDR3 extends over 12 amino acids. Trimming took off 2 bases at V and 8 bases at J, with 11 bases between the two ends. Germline V gene sequence: CDR1 DFQATT, CDR2 SNEGSKA (reference sequence). The CDR3 loop reads CSARRKEGTQYF. CDR3 nucleotides: TGCAGTGCTAGAAGAAAAGAAGGTACGCAGTATTTT.

This clonotype was seen a few times. In DNA, the CDR3 is TGCGCCAGCAGCTTCCACGGGACAGGGACCGGGGAGCTGTTTTTT. Its protein product is CASSFHGTGTGELFF. This chain uses TRBV5-1 with TRBJ2-2, with 9 bases lining up with TRBD1. V shed 2 bases, J shed 5 bases, and the junction held 4 bases outside the gene matches. CDR3 size: 15 residues. Germline values: CDR1 SGHRS, CDR2 YFSETQ.

This clonotype was found a few times. The chain has TRBV7-2 and TRBJ2-5; TRBD2 is a possible D gene (6 bases). Trimming shortened V by 4 bases and J by 4 bases, and 10 bases separated the two germline ends. CDR3 size: 13 residues. Germline V gives CDR1 SGHTA, CDR2 FQGNSA. In DNA, the CDR3 is TGTGCCAGCAGCTCCCGGGACTTAGAGACCCAGTACTTC. Residues: CASSSRDLETQYF.

The chain employs TRBV11-2 and TRBJ2-3, with D tentatively TRBD2 (7 bases). The germline V and J ends were trimmed by 5 bases and 9 bases, with 21 bases remaining between them. There are 15 residues in the CDR3. CDR1 and CDR2 (germline): SGHAT, FQNNGV. CDR3 DNA sequence: TGTGCCAGCAGCCCCGGGGGAGGGGGTTTCGCCACGCAGTATTTT. Translated, it gives CASSPGGGGFATQYF.

This clonotype was counted between two and nine times. The rearrangement joins TRBV7-2 to TRBJ2-1; 8 bases map to TRBD2. Germline V CDR1 and CDR2: SGHTA, FQGNSA. V dropped 5 bases and J dropped 6; count of bases not matched to a gene: 9. This CDR3 is built from 15 residues. The CDR3, as DNA: TGTGCCAGCAGCCCCGCTGGCGGGGGGAGCAATGAGCAGTTCTTC. This encodes CASSPAGGGSNEQFF.

V usage is TRBV29-1 and J usage is TRBJ1-1; no reliable D call. V lost 6 bases and J 1 base, leaving 15 bases between the germline ends. Germline V lookup: CDR1 SQVTM, CDR2 ANQGSEA. The CDR3 totals 14 residues. DNA for the CDR3: TGCAGCGTCCTCGACACGTTCCAGAACACTGAAGCTTTCTTT. Translating gives CSVLDTFQNTEAFF.

This clonotype was counted only a few times. The chain is built from TRBV5-1 and TRBJ2-1; D call uncertain. This CDR3 contains 12 residues. Trimming removed 0 bases from V and 12 bases from J, with 10 bases in between. CDR1 SGHRS and CDR2 YFSETQ come from the germline V gene. CDR3 DNA sequence: TGCGCCAGCAGCTTGGATGTTGGTGGGCAGTTCTTC. Its translation: CASSLDVGGQFF.

In this sample, this clonotype turned up many times. The rearrangement links TRBV10-3 to TRBJ2-3, with D unclear. The CDR3 has 13 amino acids. The germline V and J ends were trimmed by 8 bases and 0 bases, with 9 bases remaining between them. Per germline, CDR1 ENHRY and CDR2 SYGVKD. CDR3 protein: CAIVGSSTDTQYF. The CDR3 nucleotides are TGTGCCATCGTCGGCTCTAGCACAGATACGCAGTATTTT.

V is TRBV3-1 and J is TRBJ2-7; the D gene is possibly TRBD1 (6 bases). Germline-derived CDR1 and CDR2 are LGHDT and YNNKEL (reference sequence). The V end lost 0 bases, the J end lost 7 bases, and 10 bases lay between the germline ends. The CDR3 is 13 residues long. The CDR3, as DNA: TGTGCCAGCAGCCAAGAGGGGGCGAGGGAGCAGTACTTC. This gives the protein CASSQEGAREQYF.

This clonotype was counted a few times. The chain carries TRBV20-1 and TRBJ2-1, with D maybe TRBD2 (5 bases). Germline-derived CDR1 and CDR2 are DFQATT and SNEGSKA (reference sequence). The CDR3 totals 14 residues. The V end lost 6 bases, the J end lost 0 bases, and 12 bases lay between the germline ends. DNA for the CDR3: TGCAGTGCCCCACGGGGTCCCTCCTACAATGAGCAGTTCTTC. Translated, it gives CSAPRGPSYNEQFF.

The sample holds a few counts of this clonotype. The chain joins TRBV6-5 to TRBJ2-3, with D possibly called TRBD1 or TRBD2 (5 bases each). The V gene's germline CDR1 is MNHEY and CDR2 SVGAGI. The ends were cut back, 2 bases at V and 5 bases at J, with 11 bases in the middle. The CDR3 runs 14 residues. CDR3 in DNA: TGTGCCAGCAGTTACGGGGGTATAGAAGATACGCAGTATTTT. Its translation: CASSYGGIEDTQYF.

The V and J genes are TRBV5-1 and TRBJ2-2; TRBD2 might be the D (6 bases). The CDR3 spans 15 residues. Germline assignment: CDR1 SGHRS and CDR2 YFSETQ. Trimming removed 4 bases from V and 3 bases from J, with 13 bases in between. CDR3 in amino acids: CASSPRRGHTGELFF. As DNA, the CDR3 is TGCGCCAGCAGCCCCCGGCGGGGTCACACCGGGGAGCTGTTTTTT.

The chain combines TRBV20-1 with TRBJ2-5; D possibly matches TRBD1 or TRBD2 (5 bases each). CDR1 and CDR2 (germline): DFQATT, SNEGSKA (reference sequence). This CDR3 is built from 11 residues. Trimming shortened V by 3 bases and J by 5 bases, and 7 bases separated the two germline ends. CDR3 bases: TGCAGTGCTAGTGAGGGGGAGACCCAGTACTTC. Translated: CSASEGETQYF.

At least ten counts were recorded for this clonotype. The genes are TRBV7-9 and TRBJ2-4; 7 positions agree with TRBD1. The CDR3 runs to 16 residues. The V gene end was trimmed by 5 bases and the J gene end by 0 bases; junction bases not matched to a gene: 7. Per germline, CDR1 SEHNR and CDR2 FQNEAQ (reference sequence). CDR3 in amino acids: CASSPLQGIAKNIQYF. DNA of the CDR3: TGTGCCAGCAGCCCGCTACAGGGGATAGCCAAAAACATTCAGTACTTC.

This clonotype was counted only a few times. The J gene is TRBJ2-1, the V gene TRBV7-2; either TRBD1 or TRBD2 may supply D (5 bases each). V shed 4 bases and J shed 0 bases, with 10 bases lying between them. The CDR3 is 15 residues long. CDR1 and CDR2 (germline): SGHTA, FQGNSA. Here the CDR3 DNA reads TGTGCCAGCAGCTATGGGGGACGCTCCTACAATGAGCAGTTCTTC. Its translation is CASSYGGRSYNEQFF.

This clonotype was picked up a small number of times. This chain connects TRBV6-2 or TRBV6-3 to TRBJ2-1, with D uncertain. The CDR3 has 12 residues. CDR1 and CDR2 (germline): MNHEY, SVGEGT. Trimming took off 6 bases at V and 4 bases at J, with 7 bases between the two ends. The CDR3 coding sequence is TGTGCCAGCAGCTACCATTACAATGAGCAGTTCTTC. Translating it yields CASSYHYNEQFF.

The chain carries TRBV20-1 and TRBJ1-2; perhaps TRBD1 as D (6 bases). This CDR3 has 13 residues. The germline V gene has CDR1 DFQATT and CDR2 SNEGSKA (reference sequence). Trimming removed 6 bases at V and 0 bases at J, with 11 bases between. The CDR3 nucleotides are TGCAGTGCACGGACAGAAACTAACTATGGCTACACCTTC. It yields the protein CSARTETNYGYTF.

A single count supports this clonotype. V and J are TRBV4-1 and TRBJ2-5; 7 nucleotides match TRBD1. CDR1 is MGHRA, CDR2 YSYEKL, per germline. The V gene end was trimmed by 0 bases and the J gene end by 7 bases; junction bases not matched to a gene: 17. The CDR3 length is 18 residues. The CDR3, as DNA: TGCGCCAGCAGCCAAGATCAGTTTCCGGGGCAGGGGGACGCGACCCAGTACTTC. It translates to CASSQDQFPGQGDATQYF.

V is TRBV3-1 and J is TRBJ1-1; D remains unclear. Deletions cut 2 bases from V and 4 bases from J, with 14 bases between. This CDR3 region has 15 residues. Looked up from germline, CDR1 is LGHDT and CDR2 is YNNKEL (reference sequence). The CDR3 reads CASSQFSRAATEAFF. In nucleotides, the CDR3 is TGTGCCAGCAGCCAATTCTCCCGGGCCGCCACTGAAGCTTTCTTT.